Following are 23 T cell receptor beta chains from one sample sequenced in a study of blood T cells in healthy people across ages. A second PCR, run for about 7 to 11 cycles, used a sample-barcoded 5' primer plus a J-beta primer mix. TCRdb passed the 5' RACE reads through MiXCR, listing each CDR3 protein once. The sample contains about 2 million distinct CDR3 sequences, about 50% of which appear only once. Sequenced input: blood. Receptors were obtained from a woman aged 40 to 55 in good health.

The rearrangement uses TRBV20-1 and TRBJ2-3; TRBD2 might be the D (6 bases). Germline-derived CDR1 and CDR2 are DFQATT and SNEGSKA (reference sequence). The CDR3 has 16 residues. V lost 0 bases and J lost 3, with 16 bases in between. The CDR3 region has the DNA TGCAGTGCTAGAGATCCGGACGCGGGGAGGACAGATACGCAGTATTTT. It is translated as CSARDPDAGRTDTQYF.

V and J are TRBV7-6 and TRBJ2-7, with 10 nucleotides matching TRBD1. V trimming: 2 bases; J trimming: 0 bases; junction bases outside the gene matches: 4. CDR3 length: 16 residues. CDR1 SGHVS and CDR2 FNYEAQ come from the germline V gene. The DNA for the CDR3 is TGTGCCAGCAGCTTAATTGGGACAGGGGTCTCCTACGAGCAGTACTTC. Residues: CASSLIGTGVSYEQYF.

This sequence joins TRBV6-5 and TRBJ2-7; D uncertain. The better agreement between TRBJ2-5 and the DNA end casts doubt on the J call. Germline V lookup: CDR1 MNHEY, CDR2 SVGAGI. The CDR3 totals 12 residues. CDR3 residues: CASGESRATQYF. In DNA form, the CDR3 reads TGTGCCAGCGGGGAATCCCGTGCGACCCAGTACTTC.

The chain recombines TRBV6-2 or TRBV6-3 with TRBJ2-5; a weak D match, TRBD2 (6 bases). The V end was cut by 6 bases, the J end by 6 bases, with 17 bases between. Germline V gives CDR1 MNHEY, CDR2 SVGEGT. CDR3 length equals 14 residues. The CDR3 region has the DNA TGTGCCAGCAGAATTACGGAGGGGCCGAAGACCCAGTACTTC. Its protein product is CASRITEGPKTQYF.

The chain uses TRBV6-2 or TRBV6-3 and TRBJ1-5; TRBD1 aligns across 7 bases. V trimming: 7 bases; J trimming: 5 bases; junction bases outside the gene matches: 11. The V gene's germline CDR1 is MNHEY and CDR2 SVGEGT. The CDR3 sequence is 15 residues long. Here the CDR3 DNA reads TGTGCCAGCACCACCTTCAGGGGGAGGGATCAGCCCCAGCATTTT. Amino acid sequence: CASTTFRGRDQPQHF.

In this sample, this clonotype turned up a few times. The V call is TRBV20-1, the J call TRBJ2-1; D is unclear. The germline V gene encodes CDR1 DFQATT and CDR2 SNEGSKA (reference sequence). The CDR3 extends over 12 amino acids. V was trimmed by 5 bases and J by 1 base, leaving 6 bases between them. The CDR3 reads CSARMSYNEQFF. The CDR3 DNA follows: TGCAGTGCTCGTATGTCCTACAATGAGCAGTTCTTC.

This clonotype was seen more than once but under ten times. This chain connects TRBV15 to TRBJ2-3; D is uncertain. Trimming removed 3 bases from V and 2 bases from J, with 18 bases in between. The CDR3 covers 17 residues. CDR1 is LNHNV and CDR2 is YYDKDF in the germline V gene (reference sequence). CDR3 loop: CATSRVRQHLYTDTQYF. For the CDR3, the DNA is TGTGCCACCAGCAGGGTTAGGCAGCATCTCTACACAGATACGCAGTATTTT. Full variable domain (outside the CDR3, taken from reference TRBV15 and TRBJ2-3): DAMVIQNPRYQVTQFGKPVTLSCSQTLNHNVMYWYQQKSSQAPKLLFHYYDKDFNNEADTPDNFQSRRPNTSFCFLDIRSPGLGDTAMYLCATSRVRQHLYTDTQYFGPGTRLTVL.

The chain links TRBV5-1 to TRBJ1-5, with TRBD1 identical over 12 bases. The CDR3 spans 18 residues. Germline V lookup: CDR1 SGHRS, CDR2 YFSETQ. J lost 4 bases, V lost 0 bases, and 8 bases had no gene match. In DNA form, the CDR3 reads TGCGCCAGCAGCTTGGGGGACAGGGGGCGTATTGGTAATCAGCCCCAGCATTTT. Residues: CASSLGDRGRIGNQPQHF.

This clonotype was seen a few times. The chain links TRBV12-3 or TRBV12-4 to TRBJ2-5; D call uncertain. V dropped 5 bases and J dropped 1 base, with 17 bases sitting between them. The CDR3 is 16 amino acids. The CDR3 DNA is TGTGCCAGCAGTCGATCGTCCCAGCCGGGCCAAGAGACCCAGTACTTC. It specifies CASSRSSQPGQETQYF.

V usage is TRBV12-3 or TRBV12-4 and J usage is TRBJ2-4, with 7 positions matching TRBD1. V lost 5 bases, J lost 8 bases, and 9 bases stayed unmatched. This CDR3 comprises 14 residues. The CDR3 protein is CASSPDSQGDIQYF. In DNA, the CDR3 is TGTGCCAGCAGTCCGGACTCGCAGGGGGACATTCAGTACTTC.

This sequence joins TRBV6-1 and TRBJ1-1; 7 positions match TRBD1. Germline V lookup: CDR1 MNHNS, CDR2 SASEGT. This CDR3 has 14 amino acids. The ends lost 2 bases at V and 3 bases at J; junction bases unmatched: 3. The chain's CDR3 is CASSEQGGYTEAFF. CDR3 nucleotides: TGTGCCAGCAGTGAACAGGGGGGGTACACTGAAGCTTTCTTT.

As regards this clonotype: At one boundary the junction diverges from the germline segment, which might be a read error. The gene calls are TRBV24-1 and TRBJ2-6; possible D gene TRBD1, 5 bases. CDR3 length equals 16 residues. In germline, CDR1 is KGHDR, CDR2 SFDVKD. The DNA for the CDR3 is TGTGCCACCAGTGATCGTACAGGTCCTGGGGCCCACGTCCTGACTTTC. It translates to CATSDRTGPGAHVLTF.

The chain couples TRBV24-1 to TRBJ2-3; TRBD1 matches at 10 bases. V gave up 4 bases and J gave up 2 bases; unmatched junction bases: 5. Germline CDR1 is KGHDR and CDR2 is SFDVKD. The CDR3 spans 16 residues. This chain's CDR3 is CATSEAGQGLTDTQYF. The DNA of the CDR3 is TGTGCCACCAGTGAGGCGGGACAGGGGCTCACAGATACGCAGTATTTT.

The rearrangement links TRBV7-2 to TRBJ1-2, with D possibly TRBD1 on 6 matching bases. CDR3 length: 14 residues. Germline loops: CDR1 SGHTA, CDR2 FQGNSA. Trimming removed 5 bases from V and 3 bases from J, with 13 bases in between. CDR3 sequence: CASSRAGEDYGYTF. DNA of the CDR3: TGTGCCAGCAGCAGGGCAGGGGAGGACTATGGCTACACCTTC.

V gene TRBV24-1 combines with J gene TRBJ2-7, with 7 bases lining up with TRBD2. The J call may be in error: the DNA end matches TRBJ2-5 better. Per the germline V gene, CDR1 is KGHDR and CDR2 is SFDVKD. This CDR3 has 15 residues. The CDR3 spells CATSDVRGSMETQYF. The CDR3 nucleotides read TGTGCCACCAGTGATGTGCGGGGGAGCATGGAGACCCAGTACTTC.

The table lists this clonotype with a few counts. V usage is TRBV5-4 and J usage is TRBJ2-3; 7 bases match TRBD1. V trimming: 3 bases; J trimming: 1 base; junction bases outside the gene matches: 8. CDR1 is SGHNT, CDR2 YYREEE, per germline (reference sequence). CDR3 length: 16 residues. The CDR3 DNA reads TGTGCCAGCAGCTCCGGACGGACAGGCCGCACAGATACGCAGTATTTT. Its protein product is CASSSGRTGRTDTQYF.

The chain is built from TRBV28 and TRBJ2-5; tentatively, D is TRBD1 (6 bases). CDR3 length equals 16 residues. Germline CDR1 is MDHEN and CDR2 is SYDVKM. Trimming cost V 6 bases and J 5 bases, with 22 bases left between them. CDR3 nucleotide sequence: TGTGCCAGCAGGGTAGGGGGACAATTAAGAAGGGAGACCCAGTACTTC. Translation gives CASRVGGQLRRETQYF.

This chain connects TRBV28 to TRBJ2-3, with 9 bases lining up with TRBD1. The J segment lost 5 bases and the V segment lost 5 bases, leaving 8 bases of the junction unmatched. Germline V gene data show CDR1 as MDHEN and CDR2 as SYDVKM. This CDR3 is 15 amino acids long. The CDR3 spells CASSGTGNPRDTQYF. In DNA, the CDR3 is TGTGCCAGCAGTGGGACAGGGAACCCCCGAGATACGCAGTATTTT.

A few counts support this clonotype. The CDR3 bases are TGTGCCAGCAGTTACTCCCTAGCAGGCTCCTACGAGCAGTACTTC. Its protein product is CASSYSLAGSYEQYF. The chain links TRBV6-5 to TRBJ2-7; weak D call: TRBD2 (5 bases). Trimming cost V 0 bases and J 0 bases, with 9 bases left between them. From germline, CDR1 is MNHEY and CDR2 SVGAGI. This CDR3 has 15 residues.

The rearrangement joins TRBV27 to TRBJ2-2; TRBD1 is a possible D gene (6 bases). The CDR3 consists of 16 residues. The V gene lost 4 bases and the J gene lost 1 base, with 13 bases spanning the gap. The germline CDR1 and CDR2 sequences are MNHEY and SMNVEV (reference sequence). As DNA, the CDR3 is TGTGCCAGCAGTTCTGTAGGACAGCTGAACACCGGGGAGCTGTTTTTT. Translation: CASSSVGQLNTGELFF.

This chain joins TRBV9 and TRBJ1-2; TRBD1 is a possible D gene (6 bases). The CDR3 loop spans 15 amino acids. Germline assignment: CDR1 SGDLS and CDR2 YYNGEE. V was clipped by 4 bases and J by 3 bases, with 16 bases between them. The CDR3 reads CASSPQGDVYYGYTF. CDR3 coding DNA: TGTGCCAGCAGCCCACAGGGAGACGTCTACTATGGCTACACCTTC.

The rearrangement joins TRBV7-9 to TRBJ2-5, with D possibly being TRBD1 (6 bases). The CDR3 has 15 amino acids. Germline assignment: CDR1 SEHNR and CDR2 FQNEAQ (reference sequence). Trimming left V 1 base short and J 1 base short, with 10 bases between. The CDR3 bases are TGTGCCAGCAGCTTAGAGGACAGAATCCAAGAGACCCAGTACTTC. Amino acids: CASSLEDRIQETQYF.

The rearrangement uses TRBV18 and TRBJ2-3, with D hard to call. With 2 bases removed from V and 4 bases from J, the gap between germline ends came to 10 bases. From germline, CDR1 is KGHSH and CDR2 LQKENI. This CDR3 is built from 14 residues. CDR3 sequence reads: CASSPNRAPDTQYF. The CDR3 bases are TGTGCCAGCTCACCAAATAGGGCCCCAGATACGCAGTATTTT. Based on the CDR3 plus reference TRBV18 and TRBJ2-3, the full variable domain is NAGVMQNPRHLVRRRGQEARLRCSPMKGHSHVYWYRQLPEEGLKFMVYLQKENIIDESGMPKERFSAEFPKEGPSILRIQQVVRGDSAAYFCASSPNRAPDTQYFGPGTRLTVL.